The 20 T cell receptor beta chains in this list originate from one sample, sequenced in a study of blood T cell repertoires in COVID-19. TCRdb's table, derived via immunoSEQ multiplex PCR, lists solely in-frame clones and lacks some. Among about 74,000 clones listed, under 95% were seen once. Sequencing input: peripheral blood. All receptors derive from a human donor in a cohort sampled during active COVID-19.

The V and J genes are TRBV7-2 and TRBJ2-1, with 16 bases fitting TRBD2. The CDR3 spans 18 residues. Unmatched junction bases numbered 6, after V lost 1 base and J lost 6 bases. Germline V gene data show CDR1 as SGHTA and CDR2 as FQGNSA. In nucleotides, the CDR3 is TGTGCCAGCAGCTTAGTAGGGACTAGCGGGAGGGCCGGCAATGAGCAGTTCTTC. It specifies CASSLVGTSGRAGNEQFF.

The chain joins TRBV18 to TRBJ2-3; the D gene is possibly TRBD1 (5 bases). Per the germline V gene, CDR1 is KGHSH and CDR2 is LQKENI. The CDR3 covers 15 residues. With 4 bases removed from V and 2 bases from J, the gap between germline ends came to 13 bases. CDR3: CASSRRVPPTDTQYF. CDR3 nucleotide sequence: TGTGCCAGCTCACGCAGGGTTCCCCCCACAGATACGCAGTATTTT.

The chain uses TRBV7-9 and TRBJ1-2; D remains ambiguous. The CDR3 runs to 13 residues. Germline-derived CDR1 and CDR2 are SEHNR and FQNEAQ (reference sequence). Trimming stripped 2 bases from V and 4 bases from J, with 8 bases between. In DNA, the CDR3 is TGTGCCAGCAGCTTATCAGGTGGCTATGGCTACACCTTC. It encodes CASSLSGGYGYTF.

The V gene is TRBV24-1, the J gene TRBJ2-1, with 11 bases identical to TRBD2. Germline CDR1 reads KGHDR; CDR2 reads SFDVKD. There are 18 residues in the CDR3. V dropped 5 bases and J dropped 5; count of bases not matched to a gene: 13. The CDR3 sequence is CATSAVAGGIHQDNEQFF. The CDR3 bases are TGTGCCACCAGTGCAGTAGCGGGAGGGATTCATCAGGACAATGAGCAGTTCTTC.

The chain couples TRBV6-6 to TRBJ2-1; 8 nucleotides match TRBD1. V was clipped by 0 bases and J by 10 bases; unmatched bases: 5. The V gene's germline CDR1 is MNHNY and CDR2 SVGAGI (reference sequence). The CDR3 has 14 residues. The CDR3 coding sequence is TGTGCCAGCAGTTACTCGGCAGGGGGCGGGGAGCAGTTCTTC. As protein: CASSYSAGGGEQFF.

CDR3 bases: TGTGCCAGCAGTTTAACGTCGGAGGGAACCAAAAACATTCAGTACTTC. Its translation: CASSLTSEGTKNIQYF. V is TRBV27 and J is TRBJ2-4, with D tentatively TRBD2 (6 bases). Trimming left V 2 bases short and J 2 bases short, with 13 bases between. The CDR3 runs to 16 residues. CDR1 is MNHEY, CDR2 SMNVEV, per germline (reference sequence).

CDR3: CASSLRQDSYEQYF. The CDR3 DNA follows: TGTGCCAGCAGCTTAAGACAGGACTCCTACGAGCAGTACTTC. V usage is TRBV7-6 and J usage is TRBJ2-7; the D gene is possibly TRBD1 (6 bases). Germline V gene data show CDR1 as SGHVS and CDR2 as FNYEAQ. The CDR3 has 14 amino acids. V dropped 2 bases and J dropped 0 bases, with 8 bases sitting between them.

The chain joins TRBV5-1 to TRBJ2-5; 7 nucleotides align to TRBD1. Per the germline V gene, CDR1 is SGHRS and CDR2 is YFSETQ. After removal of 0 bases from V and 2 bases from J, the junction contained 10 bases not matched to a gene. The length of the CDR3 is 17 residues. Here the CDR3 reads CASSLGRTGSGQETQYF. DNA for the CDR3: TGCGCCAGCAGCTTGGGGAGGACAGGATCAGGTCAAGAGACCCAGTACTTC.

This chain connects TRBV5-5 to TRBJ2-1; the D gene is possibly TRBD2 (6 bases). CDR1 SGHKS and CDR2 YYEKEE come from the germline V gene (reference sequence). V dropped 4 bases and J dropped 5 bases, with 16 bases sitting between them. This CDR3 contains 15 residues. This CDR3 reads CASSPDGLPNNEQFF. The CDR3 DNA is TGTGCCAGCAGCCCGGACGGACTACCTAACAATGAGCAGTTCTTC.

This clone was observed once. This sequence joins TRBV5-4 and TRBJ2-5; TRBD2 agrees at 10 bases. The CDR3 has 15 amino acids. CDR1 SGHNT and CDR2 YYREEE come from the germline V gene (reference sequence). The V and J ends lost 0 bases and 5 bases, in that order; junction bases with no gene match: 4. The CDR3 reads CASSLASGSLETQYF. In nucleotides, the CDR3 is TGTGCCAGCAGCTTGGCTAGCGGGAGCCTCGAGACCCAGTACTTC. The full variable domain, rest sourced from reference TRBV5-4 and TRBJ2-5, is ETGVTQSPTHLIKTRGQQVTLRCSSQSGHNTVSWYQQALGQGPQFIFQYYREEENGRGNFPPRFSGLQFPNYSSELNVNALELDDSALYLCASSLASGSLETQYFGPGTRLLVL.

The chain is built from TRBV6-2 or TRBV6-3 and TRBJ1-5; D is perhaps TRBD1 (5 bases). This CDR3 region has 15 residues. CDR1 MNHEY and CDR2 SVGEGT come from the germline V gene. The V gene lost 2 bases and the J gene lost 4 bases, with 12 bases spanning the gap. In nucleotides, the CDR3 is TGTGCCAGCAGTTACGCGGGGACTTTTAATCAGCCCCAGCATTTT. This codes for CASSYAGTFNQPQHF.

This chain connects TRBV6-6 to TRBJ2-7, with 12 positions matching TRBD2. Germline-derived CDR1 and CDR2 are MNHNY and SVGAGI (reference sequence). V was pared by 6 bases and J by 2 bases, with 5 bases of the junction left unmatched. The CDR3 spans 15 residues. CDR3 nucleotides: TGTGCCAGCAGCCAGACTAGCGGGAGACCCTACGAGCAGTACTTC. Protein product: CASSQTSGRPYEQYF.

This sequence joins TRBV9 and TRBJ2-2, with 8 bases identical to TRBD2. The CDR3 length is 16 residues. The germline V gene has CDR1 SGDLS and CDR2 YYNGEE. The J segment lost 6 bases and the V segment lost 4 bases, leaving 11 bases of the junction unmatched. CDR3 in amino acids: CASSPRGSGISGELFF. In DNA form, the CDR3 reads TGTGCCAGCAGCCCCCGGGGTAGCGGGATCTCCGGGGAGCTGTTTTTT.

V usage is TRBV4-3 and J usage is TRBJ2-3; 10 bases map to TRBD2. Germline V gene lookup returns CDR1 LGHNA and CDR2 YSLEER. CDR3 length equals 14 residues. Trimming cost V 5 bases and J 7 bases; bases outside gene matches: 6. CDR3 residues: CASSEREGIYTQYF. CDR3 nucleotides: TGCGCCAGCAGCGAGCGGGAGGGCATATATACGCAGTATTTT.

The gene calls are TRBV28 and TRBJ2-2; D is possibly TRBD1 (5 bases). Trimming pared 6 bases from V and 1 base from J, leaving 18 bases between. Looked up from germline, CDR1 is MDHEN and CDR2 is SYDVKM. There are 17 residues in the CDR3. CDR3 region: CASSRTFVTVNTGELFF. The CDR3 DNA reads TGTGCCAGCAGCCGCACATTTGTGACAGTGAACACCGGGGAGCTGTTTTTT.

The gene calls are TRBV4-3 and TRBJ2-1; 7 bases fit TRBD2. With 0 bases clipped from V and 4 bases from J, the junction kept 3 bases outside the gene matches. Germline lookup yields CDR1 LGHNA and CDR2 YSLEER. The CDR3 is 15 amino acids. The CDR3 sequence is CASSQDGSGYNEQFF. For the CDR3, the DNA is TGCGCCAGCAGCCAAGATGGTAGCGGGTACAATGAGCAGTTCTTC.

The chain is built from TRBV4-3 and TRBJ2-7, with 9 bases matching TRBD2. CDR1 and CDR2 (germline): LGHNA, YSLEER. The CDR3 spans 16 residues. V trimming: 0 bases; J trimming: 8 bases; junction bases outside the gene matches: 11. CDR3 in DNA: TGCGCCAGCAGCCAAGACGGGACTAGCCCAGCAGGGAAGCAGTACTTC. Its protein is CASSQDGTSPAGKQYF.

This clone came up once. The chain carries TRBV19 and TRBJ2-3; TRBD1 matches at 10 bases. CDR3 length: 17 amino acids. Trimming at V came to 5 bases and at J to 3 bases, leaving 11 bases not matched to a gene. Germline V gene data show CDR1 as LNHDA and CDR2 as SQIVND (reference sequence). CDR3 in amino acids: CASSPRTGGLITDTQYF. For the CDR3, the DNA is TGTGCCAGTAGTCCCAGGACAGGGGGTTTGATTACAGATACGCAGTATTTT.

CDR3 sequence: CSVEQGYAFF. CDR3 nucleotide sequence: TGCAGCGTTGAACAGGGGTACGCTTTCTTT. This chain links TRBV29-1 with TRBJ1-1; maybe TRBD1 (6 bases). V was pared by 2 bases and J by 11 bases, with 9 bases between. Germline CDR1 and CDR2: SQVTM and ANQGSEA. The CDR3 is 10 residues long.

The chain carries TRBV29-1 and TRBJ2-2; TRBD2 might be the D (6 bases). This CDR3 is built from 13 residues. In germline, CDR1 is SQVTM, CDR2 ANQGSEA. Trimming left V 7 bases short and J 4 bases short, with 13 bases between. The CDR3, as DNA: TGCAGCGCCCTCCGGGGAGGCACCGGGGAGCTGTTTTTT. This codes for CSALRGGTGELFF.